These 11 T cell receptor beta chains share one sample of origin, sequenced in a study of blood T cell repertoires in COVID-19. Sequencing used immunoSEQ multiplex PCR; TCRdb keeps in-frame clones, though not all of them. The table includes 410,000 or so clones, around nine tenths detected once. Sequenced sample: peripheral blood. The receptors stem from a middle-aged woman with COVID-19, enrolled during active disease.

This sequence joins TRBV7-9 and TRBJ1-5; D is unresolved. The CDR3 extends over 14 amino acids. From germline, CDR1 is SEHNR and CDR2 FQNEAQ (reference sequence). The germline V and J ends were trimmed by 5 bases and 0 bases, with 8 bases remaining between them. The CDR3 DNA reads TGTGCCAGCAGCGCACTTTATAGCAATCAGCCCCAGCATTTT. This translates into CASSALYSNQPQHF.

V usage is TRBV6-2 or TRBV6-3 and J usage is TRBJ2-7, with D possibly being TRBD2 (5 bases). V lost 0 bases and J 0 bases, leaving 12 bases between the germline ends. The V gene's germline CDR1 is MNHEY and CDR2 SVGEGT. This CDR3 is built from 16 residues. The CDR3 loop is CASSYSASDYSYEQYF. CDR3 nucleotide sequence: TGTGCCAGCAGTTACTCAGCCAGTGACTACTCCTACGAGCAGTACTTC.

Many counts were recorded for this clone. The chain uses TRBV7-8 and TRBJ2-7; the D gene is possibly TRBD1 (6 bases). CDR3 length: 15 residues. CDR1 is SGHVS and CDR2 is FQNEAQ in the germline V gene. V was pared by 7 bases and J by 2 bases, with 18 bases between. In DNA form, the CDR3 reads TGTGCCAGCACTATTGGGCGGGCAGGGGCCTACGAGCAGTACTTC. Protein: CASTIGRAGAYEQYF.

V is TRBV9 and J is TRBJ1-4; 10 bases agree with TRBD1. This CDR3 contains 18 residues. Trimming took 0 bases from V and 10 from J; bases not matched to a gene: 15. CDR1 and CDR2 from the germline V gene are SGDLS and YYNGEE. This CDR3 is CASSVVGGGTGDSGKLFF. The CDR3 coding sequence is TGTGCCAGCAGCGTAGTAGGCGGAGGGACAGGGGATAGCGGAAAACTGTTTTTT.

The chain uses TRBV19 and TRBJ1-1, with 10 nucleotides matching TRBD1. CDR3 size: 19 residues. The ends lost 3 bases at V and 5 bases at J; junction bases unmatched: 18. Germline V gene data show CDR1 as LNHDA and CDR2 as SQIVND (reference sequence). Here the CDR3 DNA reads TGTGCCAGTAGTATTTTCAGGACAGACAGGGGGCTGAGACGGACTGAAGCTTTCTTT. It encodes CASSIFRTDRGLRRTEAFF.

The V and J genes are TRBV19 and TRBJ1-5, with TRBD1 identical over 8 bases. Trimming at V came to 5 bases and at J to 4 bases, leaving 7 bases not matched to a gene. Germline CDR1 LNHDA, CDR2 SQIVND (reference sequence). This CDR3 is 15 amino acids long. The CDR3 reads CASSPRTGYNQPQHF. The CDR3, as DNA: TGTGCCAGTAGTCCCCGGACAGGGTATAATCAGCCCCAGCATTTT.

The V call is TRBV7-2, the J call TRBJ1-3; maybe TRBD1 (6 bases). From germline, CDR1 is SGHTA and CDR2 FQGNSA. The CDR3 sequence is 14 residues long. V gave up 6 bases and J gave up 4 bases, with 13 bases separating them. CDR3 region: CASSSTGAGNTIYF. Written as DNA, the CDR3 is TGTGCCAGCAGTTCGACAGGCGCAGGAAACACCATATATTTT.

This clone was recorded only once. This chain uses TRBV4-3 with TRBJ2-7, with 13 positions matching TRBD2. J gave up 0 bases and V 1 base, and 3 bases lay outside the gene matches. The CDR3 has 17 amino acids. Germline V gene sequence: CDR1 LGHNA, CDR2 YSLEER. The CDR3 here is CASSQVGLAGDSYEQYF. CDR3 coding DNA: TGCGCCAGCAGCCAAGTTGGACTAGCGGGGGACTCCTACGAGCAGTACTTC.

CDR3 DNA sequence: TGTGCCACCCGGACAGCCCAAGACTATGGCTACACCTTC. Translating it yields CATRTAQDYGYTF. The chain carries TRBV19 and TRBJ1-2; D is perhaps TRBD1 (6 bases). Germline lookup yields CDR1 LNHDA and CDR2 SQIVND (reference sequence). The CDR3 is 13 residues long. The V and J ends lost 10 bases and 3 bases respectively, with 15 bases between them. Full variable domain (remainder filled in from reference TRBV19 and TRBJ1-2): DGGITQSPKYLFRKEGQNVTLSCEQNLNHDAMYWYRQDPGQGLRLIYYSQIVNDFQKGDIAEGYSVSREKKESFPLTVTSAQKNPTAFYLCATRTAQDYGYTFGSGTRLTVV.

The CDR3 sequence is CASSLSGQGGYEQYF. In DNA, the CDR3 is TGTGCCAGCAGCTTGAGCGGACAGGGTGGTTACGAGCAGTACTTC. V and J are TRBV7-9 and TRBJ2-7, with 8 bases fitting TRBD1. CDR1 and CDR2 (germline): SEHNR, FQNEAQ (reference sequence). Germline trimming cut 3 bases from V and 4 bases from J; bases unmatched to any gene: 8. This CDR3 has 15 amino acids.

The chain joins TRBV19 to TRBJ1-2; no clear D. The CDR3 is 13 amino acids. V was trimmed by 10 bases and J by 2 bases, leaving 14 bases between them. Per the germline V gene, CDR1 is LNHDA and CDR2 is SQIVND (reference sequence). CDR3 DNA: TGTGCCACCTCCGGTGGAGGGAACTATGGCTACACCTTC. Translating it yields CATSGGGNYGYTF.